A single T cell receptor beta chain is shown here with its context. Produced via immunoSEQ multiplex PCR; TCRdb's table is partial and in-frame only. This sample has roughly 69,000 clones; more than 75% occur once, and the top ten carry 2% to 2.5%. This CDR3 is 14 amino acids long. V dropped 3 bases and J dropped 7; count of bases not matched to a gene: 5. Germline V CDR1 and CDR2: GTSNPN, SVGIG (reference sequence). This entry belongs to a study of control samples from healthy donors and cancer patients. The specimen was PBMCs. This TCR was recovered from a woman between 45 and 65 years old with head and neck cancer. The chain uses TRBV30 and TRBJ1-6, with TRBD1 identical over 8 bases. The CDR3 protein is CAWRGYRGNSPLHF. The CDR3 bases are TGTGCCTGGAGGGGATACAGGGGGAATTCACCCCTCCACTTT.